The 30 T cell receptor beta chains presented below share a single source sample, sequenced in a study of blood T cell repertoires in COVID-19. The table came from immunoSEQ multiplex PCR; TCRdb's copy has only in-frame clones and leaves some out. The sample contains 88,000 or so clones, roughly three quarters of which appear only once. The sample consisted of peripheral blood. The receptors come from a human donor in a cohort sampled during active COVID-19.

This chain connects TRBV18 to TRBJ1-2; TRBD1 is a possible D gene (5 bases). The germline gives CDR1 KGHSH, CDR2 LQKENI. Deletions cut 4 bases from V and 10 bases from J, with 19 bases between. There are 14 residues in the CDR3. Here the CDR3 reads CASSRGDGRRDYTF. The CDR3, as DNA: TGTGCCAGCTCACGGGGGGACGGGCGTCGGGACTACACCTTC.

CDR3 protein: CASSARQAETYEQYF. As DNA, the CDR3 is TGTGCCAGCAGTGCTCGACAGGCAGAGACCTACGAGCAGTACTTC. The rearrangement links TRBV25-1 to TRBJ2-7; the D gene is possibly TRBD1 (6 bases). The CDR3 extends over 15 amino acids. The V end lost 4 bases, the J end lost 2 bases, and 15 bases lay between the germline ends. Looked up from germline, CDR1 is MGHDK and CDR2 is SYGVNS.

The chain uses TRBV19 and TRBJ2-4; 11 nucleotides match TRBD1. In germline, CDR1 is LNHDA, CDR2 SQIVND (reference sequence). This CDR3 is 14 amino acids long. The V and J ends lost 7 bases and 11 bases, in that order; junction bases with no gene match: 10. The CDR3 nucleotides read TGTGCCAGTACCCCGGGACAGGGGGACTTCGTTCAGTACTTC. As protein: CASTPGQGDFVQYF.

In nucleotides, the CDR3 is TGTGCCAGCAGCGTGGCGGGACTAGCAGATTCCTACAATGAGCAGTTCTTC. It translates to CASSVAGLADSYNEQFF. V is TRBV9 and J is TRBJ2-1; 9 bases fit TRBD2. This CDR3 spans 17 amino acids. Germline-derived CDR1 and CDR2 are SGDLS and YYNGEE. The junction had 7 bases not matched to a gene; V was cut back by 2 bases and J by 1 base.

This sequence joins TRBV18 and TRBJ2-3; D perhaps matches TRBD2 (6 bases). The CDR3 has 17 amino acids. Germline CDR1 reads KGHSH; CDR2 reads LQKENI. V shed 3 bases and J shed 4 bases, with 20 bases lying between them. This chain's CDR3 is CASSPSAGSGTADTQYF. CDR3 nucleotides: TGTGCCAGCTCACCCAGCGCGGGATCGGGCACGGCAGATACGCAGTATTTT.

This chain links TRBV6-5 with TRBJ2-1; the D gene is possibly TRBD2 (6 bases). Trimming cost V 8 bases and J 8 bases, with 13 bases left between them. The CDR3 is 12 amino acids. The germline V gene encodes CDR1 MNHEY and CDR2 SVGAGI. The CDR3 reads CASSTSSDEQFF. CDR3 sequence (DNA): TGTGCCAGCTCCACTAGCAGCGATGAGCAGTTCTTC.

This chain connects TRBV18 to TRBJ1-3, with D hard to call. From germline, CDR1 is KGHSH and CDR2 LQKENI. The CDR3 covers 15 residues. The V and J ends lost 1 base and 2 bases respectively, with 9 bases between them. Written as DNA, the CDR3 is TGTGCCAGCTCACCACTTTTGAACACTGGAAACACCATATATTTT. It yields the protein CASSPLLNTGNTIYF.

As for this clone: Mismatch with germline at one junction end may stem from a read error. The chain links TRBV12-3 or TRBV12-4 to TRBJ2-7; 10 nucleotides align to TRBD2. CDR3 length: 13 residues. The CDR3 nucleotides read TGTGCCAGCAGTCTAGCGGGAGTCGACGAGCAGTACTTC. It codes for CASSLAGVDEQYF.

The chain couples TRBV18 to TRBJ1-1; unclear D gene. V was pared by 1 base and J by 0 bases, with 15 bases between. From germline, CDR1 is KGHSH and CDR2 LQKENI. This CDR3 comprises 17 residues. The CDR3, as DNA: TGTGCCAGCTCACCACGGGCGAGGGCAGACGTGAACACTGAAGCTTTCTTT. This sequence encodes CASSPRARADVNTEAFF. Full variable domain (rest looked up from reference TRBV18 and TRBJ1-1): NAGVMQNPRHLVRRRGQEARLRCSPMKGHSHVYWYRQLPEEGLKFMVYLQKENIIDESGMPKERFSAEFPKEGPSILRIQQVVRGDSAAYFCASSPRARADVNTEAFFGQGTRLTVV.

This clone has only a few counts. The chain carries TRBV2 and TRBJ2-3; 12 bases map to TRBD2. Germline V gene data show CDR1 as SNHLY and CDR2 as FYNNEI. This CDR3 has 18 amino acids. V shed 8 bases, J shed 1 base, and the junction held 13 bases outside the gene matches. CDR3 nucleotide sequence: TGTGCCAGCTCTTACTTAGGGCTAGCGGGAGGGCGCACAGATACGCAGTATTTT. Translated, it gives CASSYLGLAGGRTDTQYF.

The chain links TRBV2 to TRBJ2-1; D is uncertain. V was trimmed by 9 bases and J by 2 bases, leaving 14 bases between them. Germline assignment: CDR1 SNHLY and CDR2 FYNNEI. The CDR3 has 14 amino acids. The CDR3: CASYYYSTYNEQFF. As DNA, the CDR3 is TGTGCCAGTTACTACTACTCGACCTACAATGAGCAGTTCTTC.

The rearrangement joins TRBV5-4 to TRBJ2-7, with 7 bases that match TRBD2. Germline V CDR1 and CDR2: SGHNT, YYREEE (reference sequence). Trimming cost V 4 bases and J 2 bases; bases outside gene matches: 6. The CDR3 has 14 residues. CDR3 sequence reads: CASSKGLLPYEQYF. In DNA form, the CDR3 reads TGTGCCAGCAGCAAGGGACTACTCCCCTACGAGCAGTACTTC.

This clone was picked up a small number of times. V usage is TRBV24-1 and J usage is TRBJ1-2, with D maybe TRBD1 (6 bases). Germline V gene sequence: CDR1 KGHDR, CDR2 SFDVKD. Trimming took off 3 bases at V and 8 bases at J, with 12 bases between the two ends. The CDR3 runs 13 residues. The CDR3 nucleotides read TGTGCCACCAGTGATCAACAGGGTTTCGGCTACACCTTC. Translation: CATSDQQGFGYTF.

V gene TRBV15 combines with J gene TRBJ2-1, with a possible D match to TRBD2 (6 bases). The germline V gene has CDR1 LNHNV and CDR2 YYDKDF (reference sequence). The CDR3 runs to 16 residues. V lost 5 bases, J lost 2 bases, and 16 bases lay in between. CDR3 sequence: CATSAIRGLPYNEQFF. Written as DNA, the CDR3 is TGTGCCACCAGCGCCATAAGGGGACTGCCCTACAATGAGCAGTTCTTC.

V usage is TRBV11-3 and J usage is TRBJ2-3; possible D gene TRBD2, 5 bases. CDR3 length: 14 residues. V was shortened by 5 bases and J by 2 bases, with 11 bases between the two germline ends. Germline loops: CDR1 SGHNT, CDR2 YENEEA. CDR3 loop: CASSKLGNTDTQYF. CDR3 nucleotides: TGTGCCAGCAGCAAACTAGGTAACACAGATACGCAGTATTTT. The complete variable domain, with remaining parts taken from reference TRBV11-3 and TRBJ2-3, reads EAGVVQSPRYKIIEKKQPVAFWCNPISGHNTLYWYLQNLGQGPELLIRYENEEAVDDSQLPKDRFSAERLKGVDSTLKIQPAELGDSAVYLCASSKLGNTDTQYFGPGTRLTVL.

The gene calls are TRBV15 and TRBJ1-6; 8 nucleotides line up with TRBD1. CDR3 length: 17 residues. The germline V gene has CDR1 LNHNV and CDR2 YYDKDF (reference sequence). Losses at the gene ends were 1 base for V and 5 bases for J; bases not matched to a gene: 7. CDR3 in DNA: TGTGCCACCAGCAGAGGACCCGCGACAGGGGATAATTCACCCCTCCACTTT. Amino acid sequence: CATSRGPATGDNSPLHF.

This clone came up a few times. This chain uses TRBV5-8 with TRBJ1-5; the match to TRBD1 covers 9 bases. This CDR3 has 16 amino acids. CDR1 is SGHTS and CDR2 is YDEGEE in the germline V gene. The V and J ends lost 0 bases and 4 bases, in that order; junction bases with no gene match: 5. CDR3: CASSLDLGTGNQPQHF. CDR3 in DNA: TGTGCCAGCAGCTTGGACCTCGGGACAGGGAATCAGCCCCAGCATTTT.

The CDR3 here is CASSLSVGQGSNSPLHF. In DNA form, the CDR3 reads TGTGCCAGCAGCTTATCCGTGGGACAGGGGTCGAATTCACCCCTCCACTTT. V is TRBV13 and J is TRBJ1-6, with 10 bases fitting TRBD1. Germline V gene data show CDR1 as PRHDT and CDR2 as FYEKMQ (reference sequence). V was pared by 2 bases and J by 7 bases, with 8 bases of the junction left unmatched. CDR3 length equals 17 residues.

The chain has TRBV19 and TRBJ2-3, with D possibly matching TRBD2 (6 bases). The germline V gene encodes CDR1 LNHDA and CDR2 SQIVND (reference sequence). The length of the CDR3 is 13 residues. V lost 8 bases and J lost 0, with 9 bases in between. The CDR3 coding sequence is TGTGCCAGTCGGGGACTGAGCACAGATACGCAGTATTTT. This gives the protein CASRGLSTDTQYF. The entire variable domain, with the rest obtained from reference TRBV19 and TRBJ2-3, is as follows: DGGITQSPKYLFRKEGQNVTLSCEQNLNHDAMYWYRQDPGQGLRLIYYSQIVNDFQKGDIAEGYSVSREKKESFPLTVTSAQKNPTAFYLCASRGLSTDTQYFGPGTRLTVL.

The chain recombines TRBV30 with TRBJ2-3; 10 bases line up with TRBD2. V lost 2 bases to trimming and J lost 1 base; unmatched junction nucleotides: 3. The CDR3 covers 15 residues. From germline, CDR1 is GTSNPN and CDR2 SVGIG (reference sequence). DNA for the CDR3: TGTGCCTGGAGTCCCGGACTAGCGGGCACAGATACGCAGTATTTT. Protein sequence: CAWSPGLAGTDTQYF.

This chain uses TRBV9 with TRBJ2-1; 14 nucleotides line up with TRBD2. Trimming cost V 2 bases and J 7 bases; bases outside gene matches: 5. The CDR3 is made up of 16 amino acids. Germline lookup yields CDR1 SGDLS and CDR2 YYNGEE. In DNA form, the CDR3 reads TGTGCCAGCAGCGTTGGGACTAGCGGGAGTTGGAATGAGCAGTTCTTC. This encodes CASSVGTSGSWNEQFF.

The rearrangement joins TRBV29-1 to TRBJ2-7; 8 bases match TRBD1. J was trimmed by 0 bases and V by 1 base; bases with no gene match: 11. Germline V gene lookup returns CDR1 SQVTM and CDR2 ANQGSEA. There are 17 residues in the CDR3. CDR3 DNA sequence: TGCAGCGTTGAAGCTATTAGGGCAGGGGGCACCTCCTACGAGCAGTACTTC. Its translation: CSVEAIRAGGTSYEQYF.

This clone was seen once. The chain has TRBV30 and TRBJ1-2; 7 bases are a match to TRBD1. CDR3 length: 17 residues. Trimming took 2 bases from V and 1 from J; bases not matched to a gene: 13. Looked up from germline, CDR1 is GTSNPN and CDR2 is SVGIG (reference sequence). The CDR3 DNA sequence: TGTGCCTGGAGTCCCTGGACAGGATCGGGTCTTAACTATGGCTACACCTTC. Its protein product is CAWSPWTGSGLNYGYTF.

V is TRBV2 and J is TRBJ1-5; 7 bases are a match to TRBD1. CDR1 SNHLY and CDR2 FYNNEI come from the germline V gene. This CDR3 has 14 amino acids. Trimming at V came to 6 bases and at J to 5 bases, leaving 7 bases not matched to a gene. The chain's CDR3 is CASSETGRDQPQHF. CDR3 nucleotides: TGTGCCAGCAGCGAGACAGGGAGAGATCAGCCCCAGCATTTT.

There are a few counts of this clone. The chain combines TRBV5-4 with TRBJ2-6; D not resolved. Germline V lookup: CDR1 SGHNT, CDR2 YYREEE (reference sequence). The CDR3 sequence is 14 residues long. Deletions cut 1 base from V and 1 base from J, with 3 bases between. CDR3 sequence reads: CASSLSSGANVLTF. The CDR3 DNA sequence: TGTGCCAGCAGCTTGTCATCTGGGGCCAACGTCCTGACTTTC. Full variable domain (rest looked up from reference TRBV5-4 and TRBJ2-6): ETGVTQSPTHLIKTRGQQVTLRCSSQSGHNTVSWYQQALGQGPQFIFQYYREEENGRGNFPPRFSGLQFPNYSSELNVNALELDDSALYLCASSLSSGANVLTFGAGSRLTVL.

The V call is TRBV9, the J call TRBJ2-5, with D tentatively TRBD2 (6 bases). Germline assignment: CDR1 SGDLS and CDR2 YYNGEE. V was trimmed by 4 bases and J by 2 bases, leaving 12 bases between them. The CDR3 sequence is 14 residues long. CDR3 DNA sequence: TGTGCCAGCAGCTTCGGGACTTCGCAAGAGACCCAGTACTTC. Amino acids: CASSFGTSQETQYF.

This clone was counted only a few times. J is TRBJ2-1 and V is TRBV15; 8 bases are a match to TRBD2. Per germline, CDR1 LNHNV and CDR2 YYDKDF (reference sequence). V was pared by 0 bases and J by 8 bases, with 6 bases of the junction left unmatched. The CDR3 spans 15 residues. This chain's CDR3 is CATSREGTRADEQFF. DNA for the CDR3: TGTGCCACCAGCAGAGAAGGGACTAGGGCCGATGAGCAGTTCTTC.

This chain connects TRBV3-1 (or the pseudogene TRBV3-2) to TRBJ2-5, with D tentatively TRBD1 (6 bases). The CDR3 loop spans 16 amino acids. Germline loops: CDR1 LGHDT, CDR2 YNNKEL (reference sequence). V lost 2 bases, J lost 5 bases, and 18 bases lay in between. This CDR3 is CASSQIYGMGAETQYF. CDR3 nucleotide sequence: TGTGCCAGCAGCCAAATTTACGGGATGGGGGCGGAGACCCAGTACTTC.

This rearrangement joins TRBV4-2 to TRBJ2-7; 9 bases line up with TRBD2. Germline V CDR1 and CDR2: LGHNA, YNFKEQ. V dropped 1 base and J dropped 4; count of bases not matched to a gene: 11. This CDR3 is built from 17 residues. In nucleotides, the CDR3 is TGTGCCAGCAGCCAAGGCGCGGAGGCTAGCGGGGCTTACGAGCAGTACTTC. Residues: CASSQGAEASGAYEQYF.

This clone has only one observation. The gene calls are TRBV4-3 and TRBJ2-3, with 10 bases aligning to TRBD1. Germline V gene data show CDR1 as LGHNA and CDR2 as YSLEER. With V trimmed by 2 bases and J by 1 base, 12 bases remained unmatched. The length of the CDR3 is 19 residues. CDR3: CASSQTGQGFIIGTDTQYF. The DNA for the CDR3 is TGCGCCAGCAGCCAAACGGGACAGGGGTTTATTATCGGCACAGATACGCAGTATTTT.